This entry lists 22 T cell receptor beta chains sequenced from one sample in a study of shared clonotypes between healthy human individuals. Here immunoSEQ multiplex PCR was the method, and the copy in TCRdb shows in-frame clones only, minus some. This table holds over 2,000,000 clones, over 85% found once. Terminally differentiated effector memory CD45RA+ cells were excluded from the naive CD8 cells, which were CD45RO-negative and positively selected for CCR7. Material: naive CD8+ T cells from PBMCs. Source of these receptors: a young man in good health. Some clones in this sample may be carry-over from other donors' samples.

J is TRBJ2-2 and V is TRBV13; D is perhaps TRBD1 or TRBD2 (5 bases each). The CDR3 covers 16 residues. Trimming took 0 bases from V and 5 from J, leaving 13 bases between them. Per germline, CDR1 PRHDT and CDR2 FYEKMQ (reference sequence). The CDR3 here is CASSLGPGRRTGELFF. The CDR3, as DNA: TGTGCCAGCAGCTTAGGGCCAGGGCGGAGGACCGGGGAGCTGTTTTTT. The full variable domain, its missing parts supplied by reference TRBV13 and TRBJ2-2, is AAGVIQSPRHLIKEKRETATLKCYPIPRHDTVYWYQQGPGQDPQFLISFYEKMQSDKGSIPDRFSAQQFSDYHSELNMSSLELGDSALYFCASSLGPGRRTGELFFGEGSRLTVL.

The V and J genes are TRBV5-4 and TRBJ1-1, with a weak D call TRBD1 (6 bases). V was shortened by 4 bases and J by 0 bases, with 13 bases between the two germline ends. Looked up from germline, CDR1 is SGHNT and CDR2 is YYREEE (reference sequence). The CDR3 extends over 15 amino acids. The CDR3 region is CASSPQGLLNTEAFF. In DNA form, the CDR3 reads TGTGCCAGCAGCCCCCAGGGGCTGCTGAACACTGAAGCTTTCTTT.

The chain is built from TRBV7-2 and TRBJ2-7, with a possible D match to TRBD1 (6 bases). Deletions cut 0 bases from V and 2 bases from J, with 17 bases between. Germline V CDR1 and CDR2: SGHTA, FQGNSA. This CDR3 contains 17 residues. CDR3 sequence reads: CASSLANYGQGTYEQYF. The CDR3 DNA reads TGTGCCAGCAGCTTAGCAAATTACGGTCAGGGGACCTACGAGCAGTACTTC.

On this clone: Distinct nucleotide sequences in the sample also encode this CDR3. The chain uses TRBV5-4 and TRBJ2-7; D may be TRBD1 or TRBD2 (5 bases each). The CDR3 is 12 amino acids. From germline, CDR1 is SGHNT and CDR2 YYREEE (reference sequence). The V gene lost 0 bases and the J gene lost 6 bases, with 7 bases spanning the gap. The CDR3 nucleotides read TGTGCCAGCAGCTTGGGGGGGTCCGAGCAGTACTTC. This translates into CASSLGGSEQYF. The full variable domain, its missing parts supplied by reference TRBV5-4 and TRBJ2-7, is ETGVTQSPTHLIKTRGQQVTLRCSSQSGHNTVSWYQQALGQGPQFIFQYYREEENGRGNFPPRFSGLQFPNYSSELNVNALELDDSALYLCASSLGGSEQYFGPGTRLTVT.

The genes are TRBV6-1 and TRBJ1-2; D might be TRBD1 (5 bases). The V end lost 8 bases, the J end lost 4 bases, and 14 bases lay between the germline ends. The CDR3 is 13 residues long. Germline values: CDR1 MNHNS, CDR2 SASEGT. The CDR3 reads CASGKGLTYGYTF. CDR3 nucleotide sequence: TGTGCCAGCGGGAAGGGACTGACCTATGGCTACACCTTC.

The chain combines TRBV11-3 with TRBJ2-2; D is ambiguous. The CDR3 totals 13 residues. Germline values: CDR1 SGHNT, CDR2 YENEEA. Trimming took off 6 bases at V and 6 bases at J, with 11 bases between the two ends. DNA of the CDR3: TGTGCCAGCAGTTATCCCCTTTCCGGGGAGCTGTTTTTT. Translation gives CASSYPLSGELFF.

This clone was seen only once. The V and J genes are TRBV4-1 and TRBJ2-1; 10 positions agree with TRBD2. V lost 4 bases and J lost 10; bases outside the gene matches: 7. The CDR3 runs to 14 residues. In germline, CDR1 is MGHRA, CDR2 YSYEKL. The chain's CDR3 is CASSRPLAGDEQFF. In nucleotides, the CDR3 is TGCGCCAGCAGCCGTCCGCTAGCGGGAGACGAGCAGTTCTTC.

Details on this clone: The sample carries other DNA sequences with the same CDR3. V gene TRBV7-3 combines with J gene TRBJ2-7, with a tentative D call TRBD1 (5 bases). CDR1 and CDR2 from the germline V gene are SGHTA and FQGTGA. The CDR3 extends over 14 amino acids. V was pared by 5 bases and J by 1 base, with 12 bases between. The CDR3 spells CASSPGTGSYEQYF. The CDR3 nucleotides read TGTGCCAGCAGCCCCGGAACAGGATCCTACGAGCAGTACTTC.

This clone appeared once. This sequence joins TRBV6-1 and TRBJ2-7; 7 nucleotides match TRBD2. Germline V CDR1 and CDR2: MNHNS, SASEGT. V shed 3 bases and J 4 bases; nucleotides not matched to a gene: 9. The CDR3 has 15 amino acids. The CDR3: CASSDGLAETYEQYF. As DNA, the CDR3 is TGTGCCAGCAGTGACGGTCTAGCGGAGACATACGAGCAGTACTTC.

The CDR3 region is CASSLGTSGTYEQYF. The CDR3 region has the DNA TGCGCCAGCAGCTTGGGGACTAGCGGAACCTACGAGCAGTACTTC. The chain combines TRBV5-1 with TRBJ2-7; 10 bases are a match to TRBD2. The V segment lost 0 bases and the J segment 2 bases; nucleotides outside the gene matches: 2. This CDR3 region has 15 residues. From germline, CDR1 is SGHRS and CDR2 YFSETQ.

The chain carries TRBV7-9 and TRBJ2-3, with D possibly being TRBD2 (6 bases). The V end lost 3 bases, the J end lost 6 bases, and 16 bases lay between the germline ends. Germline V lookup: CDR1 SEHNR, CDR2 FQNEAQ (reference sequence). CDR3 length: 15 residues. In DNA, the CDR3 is TGTGCCAGCAGCTTTTCCACGGGGGAGAAGGATACGCAGTATTTT. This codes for CASSFSTGEKDTQYF.

CDR3 loop: CASRPQGDTEAFF. The CDR3 DNA sequence: TGTGCCAGTAGACCACAGGGGGACACTGAAGCTTTCTTT. The chain recombines TRBV19 with TRBJ1-1; 8 nucleotides match TRBD1. Germline CDR1 is LNHDA and CDR2 is SQIVND (reference sequence). This CDR3 is built from 13 residues. Unmatched junction bases numbered 3, after V lost 6 bases and J lost 3 bases.

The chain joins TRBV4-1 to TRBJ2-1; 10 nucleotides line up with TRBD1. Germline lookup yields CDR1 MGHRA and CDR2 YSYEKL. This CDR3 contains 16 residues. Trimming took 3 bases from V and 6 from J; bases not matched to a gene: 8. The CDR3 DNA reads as TGCGCCAGCAGCCATGCTAGGGACAGGGGTTTCAATGAGCAGTTCTTC. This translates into CASSHARDRGFNEQFF.

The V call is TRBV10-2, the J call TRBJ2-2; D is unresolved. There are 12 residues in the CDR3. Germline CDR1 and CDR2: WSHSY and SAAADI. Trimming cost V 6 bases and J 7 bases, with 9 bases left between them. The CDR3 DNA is TGCGCCAGCAGAGACCCGGGCGGGGAGCTGTTTTTT. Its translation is CASRDPGGELFF.

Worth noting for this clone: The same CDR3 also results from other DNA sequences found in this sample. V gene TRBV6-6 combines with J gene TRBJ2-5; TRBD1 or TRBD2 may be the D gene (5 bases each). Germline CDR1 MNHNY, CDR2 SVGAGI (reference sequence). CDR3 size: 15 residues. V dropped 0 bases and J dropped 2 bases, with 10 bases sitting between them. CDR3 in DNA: TGTGCCAGCAGTTACTCGAGGGGACCACAAGAGACCCAGTACTTC. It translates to CASSYSRGPQETQYF.

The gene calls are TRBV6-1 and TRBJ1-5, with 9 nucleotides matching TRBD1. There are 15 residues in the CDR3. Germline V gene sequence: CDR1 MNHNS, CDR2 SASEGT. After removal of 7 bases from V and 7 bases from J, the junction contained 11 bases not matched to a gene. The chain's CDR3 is CASNPGQGLWQPQHF. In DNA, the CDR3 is TGTGCCAGCAACCCGGGACAGGGTTTGTGGCAGCCCCAGCATTTT.

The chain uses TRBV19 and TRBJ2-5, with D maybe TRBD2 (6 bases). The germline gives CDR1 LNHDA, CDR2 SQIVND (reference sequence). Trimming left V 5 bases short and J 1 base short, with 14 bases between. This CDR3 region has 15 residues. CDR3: CASSPRLATQETQYF. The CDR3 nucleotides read TGTGCCAGTAGTCCTCGTCTAGCGACCCAAGAGACCCAGTACTTC.

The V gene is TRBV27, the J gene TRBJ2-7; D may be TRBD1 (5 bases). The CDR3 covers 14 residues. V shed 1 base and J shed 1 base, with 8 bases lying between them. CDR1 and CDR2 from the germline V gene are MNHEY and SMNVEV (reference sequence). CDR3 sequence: CASSLLQASYEQYF. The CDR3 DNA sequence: TGTGCCAGCAGTTTATTACAGGCTTCCTACGAGCAGTACTTC.

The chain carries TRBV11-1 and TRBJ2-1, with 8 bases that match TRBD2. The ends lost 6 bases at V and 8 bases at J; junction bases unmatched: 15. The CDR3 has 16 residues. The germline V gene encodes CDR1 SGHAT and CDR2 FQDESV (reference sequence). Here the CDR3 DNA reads TGTGCCAGCAGTCAGGCCATCACCCTGCGGGGGGATGAGCAGTTCTTC. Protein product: CASSQAITLRGDEQFF.

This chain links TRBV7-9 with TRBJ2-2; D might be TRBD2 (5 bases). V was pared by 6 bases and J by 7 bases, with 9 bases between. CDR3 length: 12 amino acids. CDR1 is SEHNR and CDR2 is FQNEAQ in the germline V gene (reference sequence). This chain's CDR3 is CASRTGSGELFF. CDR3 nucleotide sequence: TGTGCCAGCAGAACGGGGAGCGGGGAGCTGTTTTTT.

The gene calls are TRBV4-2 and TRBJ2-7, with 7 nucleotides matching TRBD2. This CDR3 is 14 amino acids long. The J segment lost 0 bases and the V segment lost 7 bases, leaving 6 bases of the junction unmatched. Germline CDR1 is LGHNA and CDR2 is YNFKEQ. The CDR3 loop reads CASTLSGASYEQYF. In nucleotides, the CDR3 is TGTGCCAGCACTCTAAGCGGGGCCTCCTACGAGCAGTACTTC.

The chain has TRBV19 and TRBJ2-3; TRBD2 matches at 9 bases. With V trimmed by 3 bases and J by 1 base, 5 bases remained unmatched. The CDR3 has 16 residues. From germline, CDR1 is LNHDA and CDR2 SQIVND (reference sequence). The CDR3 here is CASSMRGRAGTDTQYF. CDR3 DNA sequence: TGTGCCAGTAGTATGCGCGGGAGGGCCGGCACAGATACGCAGTATTTT.